Listed here is a single T cell receptor (beta chain). Expressed TCRB transcripts got sequenced, as all isolated RNA was reverse transcribed. The data were produced by immunoSEQ multiplex PCR, yet TCRdb's version contains in-frame clones alone and is incomplete. This table holds 810,000 or so clones, under 20% found once. These data belong to a study of beta chain features in type 1 diabetes. It was via CD45RO/CCR7/CD25/CD127/CD95/CD27 that CD4+ naive, central memory, regulatory and stem cell-like memory cells were sorted. The specimen was naive CD4+ T cells from blood. This clonotype was sampled from a woman aged 18-35 years in good health.

CDR3 region: CASRRGQNTGELFF. Here the CDR3 DNA reads TGTGCCAGCAGGAGGGGGCAGAACACCGGGGAGCTGTTTTTT. This chain connects TRBV2 to TRBJ2-2, with 7 nucleotides matching TRBD1. V lost 6 bases, J lost 1 base, and 2 bases stayed unmatched. Germline lookup yields CDR1 SNHLY and CDR2 FYNNEI. This CDR3 is 14 amino acids long.